A single sample is the source of the 29 T cell receptor beta chains below, sequenced in a study of T cell responses to AZD1222 COVID-19 vaccine. TCRdb's copy holds only in-frame clones and misses some; the assay was immunoSEQ multiplex PCR. The data contain roughly 160,000 clones, roughly 87% of them singletons. This specimen consisted of peripheral blood, obtained 28 days after the second AZD1222 dose. These receptors were obtained from an adult who received the AZD1222 COVID-19 vaccine.

V is TRBV27 and J is TRBJ2-7, with TRBD1 as a possible D gene (5 bases). This CDR3 has 14 amino acids. The ends were cut back, 3 bases at V and 0 bases at J, with 9 bases in the middle. Germline assignment: CDR1 MNHEY and CDR2 SMNVEV (reference sequence). CDR3 coding DNA: TGTGCCAGCAGTTTCCAGGGCGGCTCCTACGAGCAGTACTTC. Its protein product is CASSFQGGSYEQYF.

CDR3 sequence: CATSRDWNNSPLHF. The CDR3 nucleotides are TGTGCCACCAGCAGAGACTGGAATAATTCACCCCTCCACTTT. The chain carries TRBV15 and TRBJ1-6; D uncertain. Deletions cut 0 bases from V and 5 bases from J, with 5 bases between. The germline gives CDR1 LNHNV, CDR2 YYDKDF (reference sequence). This CDR3 comprises 14 residues.

This clone was recorded once. The chain combines TRBV9 with TRBJ1-2, with 9 bases matching TRBD1. V lost 4 bases to trimming and J lost 2 bases; unmatched junction nucleotides: 12. Germline V CDR1 and CDR2: SGDLS, YYNGEE. This CDR3 is built from 17 residues. Here the CDR3 reads CASSLQSPGQGNYGYTF. DNA of the CDR3: TGTGCCAGCAGCCTCCAATCCCCGGGACAGGGAAACTATGGCTACACCTTC. Variable domain in full (rest from reference TRBV9 and TRBJ1-2): DSGVTQTPKHLITATGQRVTLRCSPRSGDLSVYWYQQSLDQGLQFLIQYYNGEERAKGNILERFSAQQFPDLHSELNLSSLELGDSALYFCASSLQSPGQGNYGYTFGSGTRLTVV.

CDR3 nucleotides: TGTGCCAGCAGTTTATTCGACAGGGCTGGTGAGCAGTACTTC. It specifies CASSLFDRAGEQYF. The J gene is TRBJ2-7, the V gene TRBV28; 7 nucleotides line up with TRBD1. This CDR3 is 14 amino acids long. Losses at the gene ends were 1 base for V and 7 bases for J; bases not matched to a gene: 7. The germline V gene encodes CDR1 MDHEN and CDR2 SYDVKM.

The rearrangement joins TRBV15 to TRBJ2-7; D tentatively reads TRBD1 or TRBD2 (5 bases each). From germline, CDR1 is LNHNV and CDR2 YYDKDF (reference sequence). The CDR3 loop spans 14 amino acids. The ends were cut back, 2 bases at V and 5 bases at J, with 13 bases in the middle. For the CDR3, the DNA is TGTGCCACCAGCAGACCGGGGCAGCGCAACGAGCAGTACTTC. This sequence encodes CATSRPGQRNEQYF. Drawing the rest from reference TRBV15 and TRBJ2-7, the complete variable domain is DAMVIQNPRYQVTQFGKPVTLSCSQTLNHNVMYWYQQKSSQAPKLLFHYYDKDFNNEADTPDNFQSRRPNTSFCFLDIRSPGLGDTAMYLCATSRPGQRNEQYFGPGTRLTVT.

J is TRBJ1-6 and V is TRBV6-4, with D uncertain. Germline assignment: CDR1 MRHNA and CDR2 SNTAGT. This CDR3 region has 16 residues. The germline V and J ends were trimmed by 6 bases and 0 bases, with 12 bases remaining between them. In DNA, the CDR3 is TGTGCCAGCAGCGCGTTCGGGAGCTCCTATAATTCACCCCTCCACTTT. Translated, it gives CASSAFGSSYNSPLHF.

This clone appeared once. This chain uses TRBV19 with TRBJ2-7; a weak D match, TRBD1 (7 bases). Germline V lookup: CDR1 LNHDA, CDR2 SQIVND (reference sequence). This CDR3 region has 15 residues. V was clipped by 6 bases and J by 2 bases, with 17 bases between them. The CDR3 sequence: CASSLTSGGTYEQYF. The CDR3 DNA follows: TGTGCCAGTAGCCTCACTTCAGGGGGGACCTACGAGCAGTACTTC.

The gene calls are TRBV4-1 and TRBJ1-1, with TRBD1 as a possible D gene (5 bases). With 4 bases removed from V and 5 bases from J, the gap between germline ends came to 26 bases. The germline CDR1 and CDR2 sequences are MGHRA and YSYEKL. CDR3 length: 18 amino acids. CDR3 coding DNA: TGCGCCAGCAGCCCCCACCTTGGTAATATAGGATCAGGGACTGAAGCTTTCTTT. Its translation: CASSPHLGNIGSGTEAFF.

This rearrangement joins TRBV10-1 to TRBJ1-1; D is unclear. Germline values: CDR1 WNHNN, CDR2 SYGVQD (reference sequence). The CDR3 has 12 residues. V dropped 4 bases and J dropped 6 bases, with 9 bases sitting between them. In DNA, the CDR3 is TGCGCCAGCAGTGGCGGGAGGGCTGAAGCTTTCTTT. It is translated as CASSGGRAEAFF.

The V call is TRBV6-5, the J call TRBJ1-1; D gene unclear. The CDR3 consists of 13 residues. Per germline, CDR1 MNHEY and CDR2 SVGAGI. Trimming removed 0 bases at V and 7 bases at J, with 9 bases between. CDR3 region: CASSYSKWFEAFF. The DNA for the CDR3 is TGTGCCAGCAGTTACTCGAAGTGGTTTGAAGCTTTCTTT.

This rearrangement joins TRBV3-1 (or the pseudogene TRBV3-2) to TRBJ2-1, with 10 positions matching TRBD2. Germline assignment: CDR1 LGHDT and CDR2 YNNKEL (reference sequence). The CDR3 covers 14 residues. V lost 4 bases to trimming and J lost 7 bases; unmatched junction nucleotides: 4. The CDR3 nucleotides are TGTGCCAGCAGCCTAGCGGGGGGTTTAAATGAGCAGTTCTTC. Translated: CASSLAGGLNEQFF.

This clone was recorded only once. The CDR3 nucleotides read TGCGCCAGCAGACAGACGGGGTATGGCTACACCTTC. It specifies CASRQTGYGYTF. The rearrangement uses TRBV10-2 and TRBJ1-2, with D unclear. This CDR3 comprises 12 residues. Deletions cut 6 bases from V and 5 bases from J, with 10 bases between. Germline V gives CDR1 WSHSY, CDR2 SAAADI.

V gene TRBV6-5 combines with J gene TRBJ2-2, with TRBD1 identical over 7 bases. Trimming at V came to 4 bases and at J to 5 bases, leaving 7 bases not matched to a gene. This CDR3 spans 15 amino acids. The V gene's germline CDR1 is MNHEY and CDR2 SVGAGI. Here the CDR3 reads CASSSGDRVTGELFF. CDR3 nucleotides: TGTGCCAGCAGTTCCGGGGACAGAGTTACCGGGGAGCTGTTTTTT.

The V gene is TRBV27, the J gene TRBJ1-2; D is perhaps TRBD1 (6 bases). V shed 8 bases and J shed 4 bases, with 20 bases lying between them. Germline-derived CDR1 and CDR2 are MNHEY and SMNVEV (reference sequence). This CDR3 comprises 15 residues. The CDR3 DNA follows: TGTGCCAGCCGGCCGGGGGCGGGAGGGGGCTATGGCTACACCTTC. This gives the protein CASRPGAGGGYGYTF.

The chain has TRBV2 and TRBJ2-7; D gene ambiguous. The CDR3 consists of 17 residues. Germline CDR1 reads SNHLY; CDR2 reads FYNNEI. The ends were cut back, 7 bases at V and 5 bases at J, with 27 bases in the middle. CDR3 protein: CASIFLGASPDFDEQYF. As DNA, the CDR3 is TGTGCCAGCATATTCCTTGGCGCGTCTCCAGACTTCGACGAGCAGTACTTC.

The rearrangement links TRBV7-2 to TRBJ1-1, with D possibly matching TRBD1 (6 bases). Trimming took off 1 base at V and 3 bases at J, with 6 bases between the two ends. The length of the CDR3 is 13 residues. Germline V CDR1 and CDR2: SGHTA, FQGNSA. The CDR3 reads CASSLDRDTEAFF. CDR3 nucleotide sequence: TGTGCCAGCAGCTTAGACAGGGACACTGAAGCTTTCTTT. The complete variable domain, with remaining parts taken from reference TRBV7-2 and TRBJ1-1, reads GAGVSQSPSNKVTEKGKDVELRCDPISGHTALYWYRQSLGQGLEFLIYFQGNSAPDKSGLPSDRFSAERTGGSVSTLTIQRTQQEDSAVYLCASSLDRDTEAFFGQGTRLTVV.

This chain links TRBV5-1 with TRBJ2-1; D not resolved. This CDR3 contains 15 residues. The germline V and J ends were trimmed by 3 bases and 4 bases, with 14 bases remaining between them. Germline values: CDR1 SGHRS, CDR2 YFSETQ. The CDR3 DNA follows: TGCGCCAGCAGCTCCCCCGGAGAAAGGTACAATGAGCAGTTCTTC. Residues: CASSSPGERYNEQFF.

This chain uses TRBV3-1 (or the pseudogene TRBV3-2) with TRBJ2-2, with D possibly being TRBD2 (7 bases). Trimming took off 1 base at V and 1 base at J, with 19 bases between the two ends. The CDR3 sequence is 19 residues long. Per germline, CDR1 LGHDT and CDR2 YNNKEL (reference sequence). This chain's CDR3 is CASSQASLGGQGNTGELFF. The CDR3 DNA reads TGTGCCAGCAGCCAAGCTTCCCTCGGGGGGCAGGGGAACACCGGGGAGCTGTTTTTT.

V and J are TRBV2 and TRBJ2-5; 8 bases are shared with TRBD2. This CDR3 is 17 amino acids long. Germline CDR1 SNHLY, CDR2 FYNNEI. Unmatched junction bases numbered 13, after V lost 6 bases and J lost 1 base. The CDR3 loop reads CASSPLSGAYLQETQYF. CDR3 sequence (DNA): TGTGCCAGCAGCCCCCTTAGCGGGGCCTACCTCCAAGAGACCCAGTACTTC.

The chain carries TRBV9 and TRBJ2-5; D gene unclear. Trimming shortened V by 0 bases and J by 1 base, and 7 bases separated the two germline ends. The germline V gene encodes CDR1 SGDLS and CDR2 YYNGEE. CDR3 length equals 14 residues. The CDR3, as DNA: TGTGCCAGCAGCGTAGAATTGGCCCAAGAGACCCAGTACTTC. Translating gives CASSVELAQETQYF.

This sequence joins TRBV2 and TRBJ1-1; D remains unclear. This CDR3 is built from 15 residues. Germline V CDR1 and CDR2: SNHLY, FYNNEI. The V gene lost 0 bases and the J gene lost 4 bases, with 12 bases spanning the gap. CDR3: CASSEATRVRTEAFF. CDR3 DNA sequence: TGTGCCAGCAGTGAAGCAACCCGGGTCCGCACTGAAGCTTTCTTT.

The rearrangement uses TRBV9 and TRBJ2-3; TRBD2 agrees at 9 bases. Unmatched junction bases numbered 9, after V lost 4 bases and J lost 0 bases. This CDR3 contains 17 residues. Germline V CDR1 and CDR2: SGDLS, YYNGEE. Written as DNA, the CDR3 is TGTGCCAGCAGCCCCCACTCTAGCGGGATAAGCACAGATACGCAGTATTTT. This gives the protein CASSPHSSGISTDTQYF.

This clone was counted only a few times. V usage is TRBV3-1 (or the pseudogene TRBV3-2) and J usage is TRBJ1-2; possible D gene TRBD1, 5 bases. Germline V gene data show CDR1 as LGHDT and CDR2 as YNNKEL (reference sequence). V was trimmed by 5 bases and J by 7 bases, leaving 11 bases between them. This CDR3 has 12 amino acids. The CDR3 sequence: CASSYHQGGYTF. DNA for the CDR3: TGTGCCAGCAGCTACCATCAGGGTGGCTACACCTTC.

The count of this clone is one. V usage is TRBV19 and J usage is TRBJ2-1, with a tentative D call TRBD1 (5 bases). Trimming removed 4 bases from V and 4 bases from J, with 8 bases in between. CDR1 and CDR2 (germline): LNHDA, SQIVND (reference sequence). This CDR3 is 13 amino acids long. CDR3 DNA sequence: TGTGCCAGTAGTACCGACAGTTACAATGAGCAGTTCTTC. It encodes CASSTDSYNEQFF. The whole variable domain, filled in from reference TRBV19 and TRBJ2-1, reads DGGITQSPKYLFRKEGQNVTLSCEQNLNHDAMYWYRQDPGQGLRLIYYSQIVNDFQKGDIAEGYSVSREKKESFPLTVTSAQKNPTAFYLCASSTDSYNEQFFGPGTRLTVL.

The chain uses TRBV7-2 and TRBJ2-7; 7 bases line up with TRBD1. The CDR3 is 14 amino acids. J lost 3 bases, V lost 6 bases, and 8 bases had no gene match. The germline gives CDR1 SGHTA, CDR2 FQGNSA. The CDR3 DNA reads as TGTGCCAGCAGAACCCAGACAGGGAGCTACGAGCAGTACTTC. Protein sequence: CASRTQTGSYEQYF.

This chain joins TRBV4-2 and TRBJ1-2; D gene ambiguous. Trimming took off 1 base at V and 3 bases at J, with 6 bases between the two ends. CDR1 is LGHNA and CDR2 is YNFKEQ in the germline V gene. The CDR3 has 13 residues. The CDR3 coding sequence is TGTGCCAGCAGCCAAGTTGGGGACTATGGCTACACCTTC. Translation gives CASSQVGDYGYTF.

The chain links TRBV6-6 to TRBJ1-1; unclear D gene. The germline gives CDR1 MNHNY, CDR2 SVGAGI (reference sequence). There are 14 residues in the CDR3. Trimming removed 6 bases at V and 1 base at J, with 12 bases between. The CDR3, as DNA: TGTGCCAGCAGCCGCCTCTTAGGGAACACTGAAGCTTTCTTT. Amino acid sequence: CASSRLLGNTEAFF.

The chain employs TRBV7-6 and TRBJ2-2; a possible D gene is TRBD1 (5 bases). Per germline, CDR1 SGHVS and CDR2 FNYEAQ. V was shortened by 5 bases and J by 6 bases, with 19 bases between the two germline ends. The CDR3 length is 16 residues. As DNA, the CDR3 is TGTGCCAGCAGCATAACCCAGGGTTCGGGCGCCGGGGAGCTGTTTTTT. Translated, it gives CASSITQGSGAGELFF.

The chain couples TRBV2 to TRBJ2-5, with 7 positions matching TRBD1. Trimming took 5 bases from V and 5 from J; bases not matched to a gene: 8. Looked up from germline, CDR1 is SNHLY and CDR2 is FYNNEI. CDR3 length: 14 residues. The CDR3 DNA follows: TGTGCCAGCAGTAAAAACAGGGGTTGGGAGACCCAGTACTTC. Translation gives CASSKNRGWETQYF.